This TCR beta chain was captured in a study of ipilimumab plus nivolumab after autologous stem cell transplantation. The repertoire was sequenced with immunoSEQ multiplex PCR; TCRdb's copy has only in-frame clones and lacks some. Of tens of thousands of clones listed, 75% to 85% are singletons. In germline, CDR1 is LNHDA, CDR2 SQIVND (reference sequence). The CDR3 spans 14 residues. V was clipped by 6 bases and J by 3 bases; unmatched bases: 5. The sequence was obtained from a male donor with diffuse large B-cell lymphoma. The chain combines TRBV19 with TRBJ1-5, with 7 bases matching TRBD1. Sequencing used PBMCs, obtained in a trial of ipilimumab plus nivolumab as post-transplant consolidation. CDR3 region: CASRLDRANQPQHF. DNA of the CDR3: TGTGCCAGTAGGCTCGACAGGGCCAATCAGCCCCAGCATTTT. Full variable domain (missing parts from reference TRBV19 and TRBJ1-5): DGGITQSPKYLFRKEGQNVTLSCEQNLNHDAMYWYRQDPGQGLRLIYYSQIVNDFQKGDIAEGYSVSREKKESFPLTVTSAQKNPTAFYLCASRLDRANQPQHFGDGTRLSIL.